This TCR beta chain was documented in a study of T cells in Graves' hyperthyroidism and ophthalmopathy. Whole-study results and caveats: The model anticipated ophthalmopathy a median around six months pre-onset. A model using 13 V-J features told ophthalmopathy apart from stable hyperthyroidism.

Germline CDR1 ENHRY, CDR2 SYGVKD. This CDR3 spans 12 amino acids. The V gene end was trimmed by 7 bases and the J gene end by 8 bases; junction bases not matched to a gene: 2. RNA transcripts served as the template for amplifying TCR beta CDR3 regions. RT-PCR in the first round (using the HTBI primer set) targeted the TCR CDR3. A single record per CDR3 protein comes from TCRdb applying MiXCR to the multiplex PCR reads. The repertoire holds 540,000 or so distinct CDR3 sequences, with under 60% as singletons. Clinical symptoms, serum thyroxine and TRAb, thyroid ultrasound and orbital computed tomography were used for the diagnoses. This clonotype was detected only a few times. Its matching antigen is unknown.

The sequence derives from an adult woman with Graves' disease, either hyperthyroidism or ophthalmopathy (not recorded which). This chain connects TRBV10-3 to TRBJ1-2; 12 nucleotides agree with TRBD1. The sample consisted of peripheral blood or thyroid tissue (not recorded which). This CDR3 is CAIKGQGAGYTF. CDR3 sequence (DNA): TGTGCCATCAAGGGACAGGGGGCCGGCTACACCTTC.